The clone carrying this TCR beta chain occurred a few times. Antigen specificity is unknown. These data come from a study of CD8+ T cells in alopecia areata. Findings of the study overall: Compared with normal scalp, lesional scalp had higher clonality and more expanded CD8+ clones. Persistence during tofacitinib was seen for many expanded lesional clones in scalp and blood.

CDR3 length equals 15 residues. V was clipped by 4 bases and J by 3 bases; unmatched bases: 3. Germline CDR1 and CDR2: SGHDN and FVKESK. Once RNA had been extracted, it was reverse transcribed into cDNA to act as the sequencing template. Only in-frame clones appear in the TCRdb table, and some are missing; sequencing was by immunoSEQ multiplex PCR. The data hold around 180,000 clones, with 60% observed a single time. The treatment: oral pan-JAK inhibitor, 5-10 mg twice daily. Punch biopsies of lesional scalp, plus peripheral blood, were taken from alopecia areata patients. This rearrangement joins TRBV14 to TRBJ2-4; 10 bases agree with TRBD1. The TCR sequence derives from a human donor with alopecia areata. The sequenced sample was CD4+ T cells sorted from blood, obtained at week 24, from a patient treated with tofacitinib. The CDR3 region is CASSLRTGGKNIQYF. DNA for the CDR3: TGTGCCAGCAGCCTCCGGACAGGGGGCAAAAACATTCAGTACTTC.